A selection of T cell receptor beta chains follows, all from one sample in a study of blood T cells in healthy people across ages. MiXCR was run by TCRdb on the 5' RACE reads, yielding one entry per CDR3 protein. The sample contains roughly 790,000 distinct CDR3 sequences, 35% to 45% of which appear only once. Sample: blood. Receptors were obtained from a woman aged 60-70 years in good health. The conserved cysteine and the conserved F or W are not part of the CDR3 here.

TRBJ2-1,TRBV27,ASSFSGGNYNEQF
TRBJ1-2,TRBV2,ASRNKGPYYGYT
TRBJ2-7,TRBV29-1,SALKGGVGSYEQY
TRBJ2-7,TRBV20-1,SARIGAYGQY
TRBJ1-2,TRBV7-2,ASSPTGQGTDGYT
TRBJ1-4,TRBV12-1,ASSTTLDRENEKLF
TRBJ2-1,TRBV7-2,ASSPSSWDNEQF
TRBJ2-1,TRBV12-3/TRBV12-4,ASSSSSGNGF
TRBJ1-1,TRBV29-1,SASQQNTEAF
TRBJ2-7,TRBV4-1,ASSQLRTSGMIYEQY
TRBJ2-1,TRBV6-2/TRBV6-3,ASSYVREIYTEQF
TRBJ2-2,TRBV12-3/TRBV12-4,ASSSRQGGTGELF
TRBJ2-3,TRBV6-6,ASSSLESTDTQY
TRBJ2-7,TRBV7-2,ASSPDRTGRVYEQY
TRBJ1-5,TRBV27,ASSATGQGSNQPQH
TRBJ2-5,TRBV20-1,SAGLAGFQETQY
TRBJ2-3,TRBV4-2,ACSRDKGRTSGSDTQY
TRBJ1-5,TRBV28,ASGSYRDDQPQH
TRBJ2-5,TRBV20-1,SAPRGPETQY
TRBJ2-1,TRBV7-2,ASSLVSSGHYNEQF
TRBJ2-1,TRBV3-1,ASSQVAGEQF
TRBJ2-7,TRBV6-5,ASLNSYEQY
TRBJ2-3,TRBV5-1,ASSQQGRTQY
TRBJ1-1,TRBV7-2,ASSASPMNTEAF
TRBJ1-1,TRBV20-1,GGQGLTEAF
TRBJ2-1,TRBV3-1,ASSQDRINEQF
TRBJ1-2,TRBV20-1,SARDSRQIVYGYT
TRBJ1-5,TRBV20-1,SASKRENQPQH
TRBJ2-7,TRBV20-1,SASPGPSYEQY
TRBJ2-1,TRBV20-1,SAREPRAGYNEQF
NA,TRBV12-3/TRBV12-4,ASSFGGVAKNIQY